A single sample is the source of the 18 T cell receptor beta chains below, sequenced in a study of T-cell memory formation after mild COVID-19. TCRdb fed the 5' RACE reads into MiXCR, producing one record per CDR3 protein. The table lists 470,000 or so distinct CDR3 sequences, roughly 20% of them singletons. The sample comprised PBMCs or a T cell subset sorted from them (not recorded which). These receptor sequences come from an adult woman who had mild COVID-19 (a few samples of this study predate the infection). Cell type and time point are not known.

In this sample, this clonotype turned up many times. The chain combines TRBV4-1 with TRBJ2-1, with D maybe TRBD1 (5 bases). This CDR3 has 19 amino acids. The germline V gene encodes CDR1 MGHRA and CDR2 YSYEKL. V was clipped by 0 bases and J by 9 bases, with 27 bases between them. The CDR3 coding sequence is TGCGCCAGCAGCCAAGAACCGGCTAGAGGCAGGGATGGTTTTAGTGAGCAGTTCTTC. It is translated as CASSQEPARGRDGFSEQFF.

CDR3 amino acids: CATSRERWSGNTIYF. In nucleotides, the CDR3 is TGTGCCACCAGCAGAGAACGATGGAGTGGAAACACCATATATTTT. The chain is built from TRBV15 and TRBJ1-3; D not certain. The CDR3 extends over 15 amino acids. In germline, CDR1 is LNHNV, CDR2 YYDKDF (reference sequence). V lost 0 bases, J lost 3 bases, and 9 bases lay in between.

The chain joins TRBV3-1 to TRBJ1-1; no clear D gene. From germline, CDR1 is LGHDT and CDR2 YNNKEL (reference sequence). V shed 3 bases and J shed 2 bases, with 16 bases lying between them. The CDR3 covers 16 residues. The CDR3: CASSHRLSRPNTEAFF. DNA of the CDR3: TGTGCCAGCAGCCACCGCCTGTCCCGGCCTAACACTGAAGCTTTCTTT. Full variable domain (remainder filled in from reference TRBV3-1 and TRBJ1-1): DTAVSQTPKYLVTQMGNDKSIKCEQNLGHDTMYWYKQDSKKFLKIMFSYNNKELIINETVPNRFSPKSPDKAHLNLHINSLELGDSAVYFCASSHRLSRPNTEAFFGQGTRLTVV.

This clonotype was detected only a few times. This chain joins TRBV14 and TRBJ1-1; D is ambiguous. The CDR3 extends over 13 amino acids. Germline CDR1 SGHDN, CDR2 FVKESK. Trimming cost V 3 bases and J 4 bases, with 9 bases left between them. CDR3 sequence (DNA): TGTGCCAGCAGCCAGGGTTTAAGCACTGAAGCTTTCTTT. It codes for CASSQGLSTEAFF.

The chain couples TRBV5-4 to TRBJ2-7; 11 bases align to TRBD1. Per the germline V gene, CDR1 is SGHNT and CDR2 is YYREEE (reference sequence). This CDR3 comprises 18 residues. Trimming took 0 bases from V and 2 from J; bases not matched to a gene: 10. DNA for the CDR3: TGTGCCAGCAGCTTGGCGAGCGGTGGGGGACAGGGGGCCTACGAGCAGTACTTC. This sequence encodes CASSLASGGGQGAYEQYF. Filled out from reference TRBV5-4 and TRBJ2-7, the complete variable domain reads ETGVTQSPTHLIKTRGQQVTLRCSSQSGHNTVSWYQQALGQGPQFIFQYYREEENGRGNFPPRFSGLQFPNYSSELNVNALELDDSALYLCASSLASGGGQGAYEQYFGPGTRLTVT.

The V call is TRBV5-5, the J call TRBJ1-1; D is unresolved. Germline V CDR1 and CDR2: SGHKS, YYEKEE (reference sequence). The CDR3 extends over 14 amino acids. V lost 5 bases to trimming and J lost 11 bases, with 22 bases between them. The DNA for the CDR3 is TGTGCCAGCAGGCAACTTGTCGGGGAAAGAGATGCTTTCTTT. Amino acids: CASRQLVGERDAFF.

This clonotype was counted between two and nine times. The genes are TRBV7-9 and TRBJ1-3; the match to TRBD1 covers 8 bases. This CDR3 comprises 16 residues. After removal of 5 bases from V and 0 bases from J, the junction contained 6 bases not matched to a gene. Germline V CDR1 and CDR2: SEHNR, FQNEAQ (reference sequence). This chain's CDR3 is CASSHQQGGSGNTIYF. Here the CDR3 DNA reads TGTGCCAGCAGCCACCAACAGGGGGGCTCTGGAAACACCATATATTTT.

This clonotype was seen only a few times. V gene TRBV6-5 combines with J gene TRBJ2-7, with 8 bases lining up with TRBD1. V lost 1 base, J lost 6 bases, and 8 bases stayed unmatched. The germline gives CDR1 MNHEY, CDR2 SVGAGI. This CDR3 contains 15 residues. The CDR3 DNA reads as TGTGCCAGCAGTTACTTAGGACAGGGAACTGGCGAGCAGTACTTC. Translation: CASSYLGQGTGEQYF.

The CDR3 sequence is CSARTPPGPQETQYF. The CDR3 DNA reads TGCAGTGCTAGAACCCCACCGGGACCGCAAGAGACCCAGTACTTC. This rearrangement joins TRBV20-1 to TRBJ2-5; possibly TRBD1 or TRBD2 for D (5 bases each). Germline CDR1 DFQATT, CDR2 SNEGSKA (reference sequence). V was pared by 2 bases and J by 2 bases, with 15 bases between. The CDR3 loop spans 15 amino acids.

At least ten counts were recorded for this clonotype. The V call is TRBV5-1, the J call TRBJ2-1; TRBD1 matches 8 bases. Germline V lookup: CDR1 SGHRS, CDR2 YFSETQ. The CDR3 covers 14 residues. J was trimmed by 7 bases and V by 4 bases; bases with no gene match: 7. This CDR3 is CASSPGQGANEQFF. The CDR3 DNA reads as TGCGCCAGCAGCCCCGGGCAGGGGGCGAATGAGCAGTTCTTC.

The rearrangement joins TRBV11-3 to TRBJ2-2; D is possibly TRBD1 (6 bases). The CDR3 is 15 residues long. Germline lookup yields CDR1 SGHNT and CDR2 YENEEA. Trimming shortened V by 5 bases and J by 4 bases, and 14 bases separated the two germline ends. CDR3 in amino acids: CASSTTGHRTGELFF. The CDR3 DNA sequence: TGTGCCAGCAGCACCACGGGACACCGCACCGGGGAGCTGTTTTTT.

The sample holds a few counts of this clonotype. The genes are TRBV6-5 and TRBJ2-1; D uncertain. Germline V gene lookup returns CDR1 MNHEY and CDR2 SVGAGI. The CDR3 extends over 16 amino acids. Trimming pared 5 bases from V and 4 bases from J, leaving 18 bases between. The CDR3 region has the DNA TGTGCCAGCAGTCCCGACATTACAGTTATTTACAATGAGCAGTTCTTC. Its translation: CASSPDITVIYNEQFF.

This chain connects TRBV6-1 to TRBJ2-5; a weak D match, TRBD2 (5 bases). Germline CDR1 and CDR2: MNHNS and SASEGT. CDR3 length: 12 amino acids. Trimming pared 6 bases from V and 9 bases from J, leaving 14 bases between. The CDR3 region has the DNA TGTGCCAGCAGGGCTAGCATTTTGTCCCAGTACTTC. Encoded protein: CASRASILSQYF.

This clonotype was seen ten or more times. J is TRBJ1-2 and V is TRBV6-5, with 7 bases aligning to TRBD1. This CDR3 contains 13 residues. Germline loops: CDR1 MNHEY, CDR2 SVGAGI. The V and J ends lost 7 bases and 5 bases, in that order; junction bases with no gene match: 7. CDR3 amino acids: CASTDRESYGYTF. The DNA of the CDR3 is TGTGCCAGCACTGACAGGGAGAGTTATGGCTACACCTTC.

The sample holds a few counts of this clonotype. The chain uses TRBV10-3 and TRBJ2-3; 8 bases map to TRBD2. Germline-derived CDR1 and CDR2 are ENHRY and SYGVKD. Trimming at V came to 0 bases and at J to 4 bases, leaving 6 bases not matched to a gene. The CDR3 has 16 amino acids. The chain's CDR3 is CAISESSGTIADTQYF. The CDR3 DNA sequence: TGTGCCATCAGTGAGTCTAGCGGGACTATTGCAGATACGCAGTATTTT.

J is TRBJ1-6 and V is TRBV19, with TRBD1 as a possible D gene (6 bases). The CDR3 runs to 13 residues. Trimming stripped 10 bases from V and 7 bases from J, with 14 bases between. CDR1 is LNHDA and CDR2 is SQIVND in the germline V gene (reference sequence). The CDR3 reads CAIKAGQNSPLHF. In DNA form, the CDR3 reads TGTGCCATAAAGGCAGGACAGAATTCACCCCTCCACTTT.

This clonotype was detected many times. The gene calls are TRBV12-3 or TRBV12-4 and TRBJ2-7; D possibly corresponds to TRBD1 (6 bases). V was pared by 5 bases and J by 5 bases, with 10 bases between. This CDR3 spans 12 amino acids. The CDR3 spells CASSNRVHEQYF. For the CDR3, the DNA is TGTGCCAGCAGTAACAGGGTCCACGAGCAGTACTTC.

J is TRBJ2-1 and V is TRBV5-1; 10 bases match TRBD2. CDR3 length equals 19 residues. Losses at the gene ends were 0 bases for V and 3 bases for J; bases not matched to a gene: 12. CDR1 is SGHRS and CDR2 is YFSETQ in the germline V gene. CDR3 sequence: CASSLAILDGLADYNEQFF. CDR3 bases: TGCGCCAGCAGCTTGGCTATACTAGATGGACTAGCGGACTACAATGAGCAGTTCTTC.